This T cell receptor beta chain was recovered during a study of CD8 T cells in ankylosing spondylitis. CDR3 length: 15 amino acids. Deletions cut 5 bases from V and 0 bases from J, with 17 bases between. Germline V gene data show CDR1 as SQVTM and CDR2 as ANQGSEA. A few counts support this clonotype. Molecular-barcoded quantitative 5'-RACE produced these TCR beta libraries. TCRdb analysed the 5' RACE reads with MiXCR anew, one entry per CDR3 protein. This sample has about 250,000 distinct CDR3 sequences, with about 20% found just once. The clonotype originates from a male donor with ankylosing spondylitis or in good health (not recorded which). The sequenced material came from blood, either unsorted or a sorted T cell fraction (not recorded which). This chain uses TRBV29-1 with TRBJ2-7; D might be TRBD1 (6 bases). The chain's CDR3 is CSVLSVGTSSYEQYF. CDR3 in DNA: TGCAGCGTTCTGAGTGTCGGGACAAGCTCCTACGAGCAGTACTTC.